The T cell receptor beta chain under discussion was sequenced for a study of OX40 agonist ivuxolimab in advanced cancers. Concerning the study at large: Ivuxolimab was a fully human IgG2 agonistic monoclonal antibody targeting the costimulatory receptor OX40 (CD134). The dose-escalation cohort was about 83% male with a mean age of approximately 59 years, ranging from roughly 23 to 90. Patients were allowed to have had prior anti-PD-1, anti-PD-L1 or anti-CTLA-4 therapy, and 30% to 40% of the dose-escalation patients had been treated with checkpoint inhibitors. Peripheral TCRbeta sequencing was intended to test whether TCR sequence diversity was altered and clonal T-cell expansion was caused by ivuxolimab. Partial responses occurred in three dose-escalation patients: two with cutaneous melanoma and one with hepatocellular carcinoma. The monotherapy dose-escalation portion (N of about 47 patients) of the phase I ivuxolimab trial is reported in the paper. Intravenous ivuxolimab was administered to patients every 2 weeks at six dose levels: 0.01, 0.1, 0.3, 1.5, 3 and 10 mg/kg. Among the 52 dose-escalation patients, some 20 had hepatocellular carcinoma, roughly 15 melanoma, 9 renal cell carcinoma and 9 head and neck cancer. Findings and caveats that apply to the study as a whole: In the 0.1-3.0 mg/kg groups, partial responders were among the patients with the lowest normalized peripheral clonal expansion, particularly in CD8+ T cells. At doses of 0.1 to 3.0 mg/kg, clonal expansion of both CD4+ and CD8+ blood T cells was observed from baseline to week 6. The antigen specificity of the clonally expanded peripheral T cells was not determined. After ivuxolimab, CD8+ T cells had more expanded clones than CD4+ T cells on average. Low levels of normalized T-cell clonal expansion were also seen in some patients who did not respond.

For sequencing of the TCRbeta CDR3 region, genomic DNA was extracted from the sorted cells. The immunoSEQ Assay was used to sequence the TCRbeta CDR3 regions. Not all clones reach the TCRdb copy of this immuneACCESS table, which keeps in-frame sequences only. Checked studies attribute under half of the gap to unresolved V genes and leave the rest unexplained. In all, the sample holds some 61,000 clones, and over 60% of those were seen once. About 1.6% of the sample rests with the top ten. The trial excluded patients who had a history of autoimmune disease or who were on systemic immunosuppression. In every dose cohort, peripheral blood was drawn for TCR sequencing at baseline, cycle 4 day 1, and cycle 7 day 1. The samples were taken from a phase I, first-in-human, multicenter, open-label dose-escalation trial of ivuxolimab. Adults with locally advanced or metastatic head and neck squamous cell, hepatocellular, melanoma or renal cell carcinoma were enrolled in the trial. Before TCR sequencing, CD4+ T cells and CD8+ T cells from peripheral blood were sorted into separate populations.

With respect to this clone: It has no known antigen specificity. The input lacks base qualities; no much larger clone sits a single base away.

V is cut by 3 bases and J by 3 bases, and the space between the germline ends is 12 bases. Measured from the cysteine to the phenylalanine, the CDR3 is 14 residues long. Only the CDR3 region is kept as DNA, spanning 42 bases read in frame from base 1. Based on the germline V gene, the CDR1 and CDR2 sequences are SGHDT and YYEEEE. The sequencing here drew on CD4+ or CD8+ T cells sorted from blood, taken in a trial of the OX40 agonist ivuxolimab. This clonotype was sampled from an adult with an advanced solid tumor such as melanoma, head and neck, liver or kidney cancer. The chain is encoded by TRBV5-6 joined to TRBJ1-1; D gene: possibly TRBD1, on 5 matching bases. The nucleotide sequence reads as follows: TGTGCCAGCAGCTCCCTTGGGGCAGACACTGAAGCTTTCTTT. This codes for CASSSLGADTEAFF. The full variable domain, completed from the reference TRBV5-6 and TRBJ1-1 proteins outside the CDR3, reads DAGVTQSPTHLIKTRGQQVTLRCSPKSGHDTVSWYQQALGQGPQFIFQYYEEEERQRGNFPDRFSGHQFPNYSSELNVNALLLGDSALYLCASSSLGADTEAFFGQGTRLTVV.